The next 21 T cell receptor beta chains were all read from a single sample in a study of cytomegalovirus exposure and HLA in healthy donors. Use of 60 Vbeta and 13 Jbeta primers characterized the PCR. Clones were read by immunoSEQ multiplex PCR, and TCRdb kept only the in-frame ones, dropping some. Counted here are under 250,000 clones, more than 75% occurring once; the ten biggest clones make up 0.2% to 0.3%. The specimen was PBMCs. The source of these receptors is a girl under 10 years old in good health and CMV-seronegative.

V and J are TRBV6-6 and TRBJ2-7; no reliable D call. The germline V and J ends were trimmed by 7 bases and 0 bases, with 16 bases remaining between them. This CDR3 has 15 amino acids. CDR1 and CDR2 from the germline V gene are MNHNY and SVGAGI (reference sequence). The CDR3 spells CASNQHVPFSYEQYF. The CDR3 nucleotides are TGTGCCAGCAACCAACACGTCCCCTTCTCCTACGAGCAGTACTTC.

The V call is TRBV6-1, the J call TRBJ1-1, with D unresolved. CDR3 length: 15 residues. V was clipped by 3 bases and J by 6 bases, with 17 bases between them. The germline V gene has CDR1 MNHNS and CDR2 SASEGT. In DNA, the CDR3 is TGTGCCAGCAGTGAGTTAAACTCGGGAAGTGCTGAAGCTTTCTTT. Protein sequence: CASSELNSGSAEAFF.

This chain joins TRBV7-2 and TRBJ1-5; D perhaps matches TRBD1 (5 bases). Trimming took off 5 bases at V and 1 base at J, with 9 bases between the two ends. Per germline, CDR1 SGHTA and CDR2 FQGNSA. This CDR3 is built from 14 residues. The CDR3 DNA follows: TGTGCCAGCAGCCCCAGGGTGAGCAATCAGCCCCAGCATTTT. Protein sequence: CASSPRVSNQPQHF. Looking up the rest from reference TRBV7-2 and TRBJ1-5 gives the full variable domain: GAGVSQSPSNKVTEKGKDVELRCDPISGHTALYWYRQSLGQGLEFLIYFQGNSAPDKSGLPSDRFSAERTGGSVSTLTIQRTQQEDSAVYLCASSPRVSNQPQHFGDGTRLSIL.

The V call is TRBV30, the J call TRBJ2-5; 7 bases match TRBD1. The CDR3 has 13 amino acids. Germline V lookup: CDR1 GTSNPN, CDR2 SVGIG (reference sequence). V trimming: 7 bases; J trimming: 2 bases; junction bases outside the gene matches: 7. CDR3 sequence: CALSGQTQETQYF. CDR3 sequence (DNA): TGTGCCTTGTCGGGACAGACACAAGAGACCCAGTACTTC.

In DNA form, the CDR3 reads TGTGCCATCAGCGGGACTAGCGTCCCCTACGAGCAGTACTTC. Protein: CAISGTSVPYEQYF. The rearrangement uses TRBV10-3 and TRBJ2-7; TRBD2 matches 10 bases. CDR1 and CDR2 from the germline V gene are ENHRY and SYGVKD. This CDR3 spans 14 amino acids. V was clipped by 6 bases and J by 2 bases; unmatched bases: 4.

This clone was observed a single time. The chain recombines TRBV7-8 with TRBJ2-7; a weak D match, TRBD2 (6 bases). The CDR3 runs 17 residues. V dropped 1 base and J dropped 0 bases, with 16 bases sitting between them. The germline gives CDR1 SGHVS, CDR2 FQNEAQ. The CDR3 here is CASSLGGWAGSSYEQYF. The CDR3 DNA sequence: TGTGCCAGCAGCTTAGGGGGTTGGGCGGGGAGCTCCTACGAGCAGTACTTC.

The chain links TRBV29-1 to TRBJ1-1, with a weak D call TRBD1 (5 bases). V lost 7 bases and J lost 2, with 11 bases in between. The CDR3 is made up of 12 amino acids. Germline CDR1 and CDR2: SQVTM and ANQGSEA. This CDR3 reads CSADMVNTEAFF. The DNA of the CDR3 is TGCAGCGCGGACATGGTCAACACTGAAGCTTTCTTT.

V usage is TRBV6-4 and J usage is TRBJ2-2; TRBD2 matches at 7 bases. Germline V CDR1 and CDR2: MRHNA, SNTAGT. The V gene end was trimmed by 5 bases and the J gene end by 2 bases; junction bases not matched to a gene: 11. The CDR3 runs to 17 residues. The CDR3 DNA is TGTGCCAGCAGTCCCCACGGGGGGAGCTTAAACACCGGGGAGCTGTTTTTT. Amino acid sequence: CASSPHGGSLNTGELFF.

The chain couples TRBV29-1 to TRBJ2-2; maybe TRBD1 (6 bases). With 6 bases removed from V and 4 bases from J, the gap between germline ends came to 18 bases. The CDR3 is 15 amino acids. CDR1 is SQVTM, CDR2 ANQGSEA, per germline. The DNA for the CDR3 is TGCAGCGTCGAGCGCAGGGGATCGGGCACCGGGGAGCTGTTTTTT. Protein product: CSVERRGSGTGELFF.

This clone was seen only once. The chain combines TRBV7-7 with TRBJ2-5; tentatively, D is TRBD1 (5 bases). CDR3 length equals 17 residues. Trimming took off 1 base at V and 1 base at J, with 16 bases between the two ends. CDR1 is SSHAT and CDR2 is FNYEAQ in the germline V gene (reference sequence). The DNA for the CDR3 is TGTGCCAGCAGCTTAGGACGGCTCATTAGGGGCCAAGAGACCCAGTACTTC. This encodes CASSLGRLIRGQETQYF. Supplemented by reference TRBV7-7 and TRBJ2-5, the full variable domain reads GAGVSQSPRYKVTKRGQDVTLRCDPISSHATLYWYQQALGQGPEFLTYFNYEAQPDKSGLPSDRFSAERPEGSISTLTIQRTEQRDSAMYRCASSLGRLIRGQETQYFGPGTRLLVL.

Turning to this clone: The same CDR3 can be traced to other DNA sequences in this sample. The V gene is TRBV6-5, the J gene TRBJ1-2, with a tentative D call TRBD1 (5 bases). CDR3 length: 15 residues. V dropped 2 bases and J dropped 2 bases, with 12 bases sitting between them. The germline V gene has CDR1 MNHEY and CDR2 SVGAGI. As DNA, the CDR3 is TGTGCCAGCAGTTACATAGGGCAGGGCAACTATGGCTACACCTTC. Translated: CASSYIGQGNYGYTF.

This clone was seen only a few times. CDR3 DNA sequence: TGCGCCAGCAGCTTGAACGGGGGGTCCTACAATGAGCAGTTCTTC. It encodes CASSLNGGSYNEQFF. The rearrangement links TRBV5-1 to TRBJ2-1, with 7 positions matching TRBD2. Germline V CDR1 and CDR2: SGHRS, YFSETQ. J lost 1 base, V lost 1 base, and 2 bases had no gene match. This CDR3 has 15 residues.

CDR3 nucleotide sequence: TGTGCCAGCAGCCTGCGACTTCTTACCAGCTCCTACAATGAGCAGTTCTTC. Translated: CASSLRLLTSSYNEQFF. The chain links TRBV7-9 to TRBJ2-1; D uncertain. V shed 5 bases and J shed 0 bases, with 17 bases lying between them. The CDR3 is made up of 17 amino acids. CDR1 is SEHNR and CDR2 is FQNEAQ in the germline V gene (reference sequence).

The chain joins TRBV12-5 to TRBJ1-2, with TRBD1 as a possible D gene (5 bases). Looked up from germline, CDR1 is LGHNT and CDR2 is FRNRAP. The CDR3 consists of 13 residues. V lost 3 bases and J lost 2, with 7 bases in between. The CDR3 region has the DNA TGTGCTAGTGGTTTAGCAGGGAACTATGGCTACACCTTC. Translated, it gives CASGLAGNYGYTF.

V usage is TRBV5-1 and J usage is TRBJ2-3; TRBD2 aligns across 7 bases. The CDR3 runs to 19 residues. V was clipped by 4 bases and J by 1 base; unmatched bases: 18. Germline V lookup: CDR1 SGHRS, CDR2 YFSETQ. The CDR3 spells CASSVQAGRGKRGTDTQYF. The CDR3 DNA reads as TGCGCCAGCAGCGTCCAAGCGGGGAGGGGCAAGAGGGGCACAGATACGCAGTATTTT.

This clone was detected only a few times. The chain has TRBV5-1 and TRBJ1-1, with no clear D. Germline-derived CDR1 and CDR2 are SGHRS and YFSETQ. V lost 4 bases, J lost 7 bases, and 2 bases lay in between. The CDR3 has 9 residues. CDR3 bases: TGCGCCAGCAGCCTTGAAGCTTTCTTT. Translating gives CASSLEAFF.

This clone was picked up a small number of times. The genes are TRBV11-2 and TRBJ1-5; D is uncertain. The germline V and J ends were trimmed by 0 bases and 3 bases, with 3 bases remaining between them. This CDR3 is built from 13 residues. The germline V gene encodes CDR1 SGHAT and CDR2 FQNNGV. CDR3 DNA sequence: TGTGCCAGCAGCTTAGACAACAATCAGCCCCAGCATTTT. This translates into CASSLDNNQPQHF.

The chain carries TRBV6-6 and TRBJ1-2; D might be TRBD1 (6 bases). The CDR3 contains 16 residues. The V end lost 0 bases, the J end lost 5 bases, and 16 bases lay between the germline ends. In germline, CDR1 is MNHNY, CDR2 SVGAGI (reference sequence). The CDR3 bases are TGTGCCAGCAGTTACTCGAACAGGGACGCCGATTATGGCTACACCTTC. It encodes CASSYSNRDADYGYTF.

The rearrangement uses TRBV10-2 and TRBJ1-2; D gene uncertain. CDR1 and CDR2 from the germline V gene are WSHSY and SAAADI. V was clipped by 2 bases and J by 0 bases, with 10 bases between them. CDR3 size: 15 residues. The CDR3 sequence: CASSEVRLANYGYTF. The CDR3 DNA reads TGCGCCAGCAGTGAGGTCCGGTTAGCTAACTATGGCTACACCTTC.

The CDR3 DNA is TGTGCCAGCAGTGAAAGGCCAGCCGGGAGGCTGTACTTC. As protein: CASSERPAGRLYF. V gene TRBV2 combines with J gene TRBJ2-5, with 7 bases lining up with TRBD2. V shed 2 bases and J 13 bases; nucleotides not matched to a gene: 10. The CDR3 sequence is 13 residues long. Germline-derived CDR1 and CDR2 are SNHLY and FYNNEI.

The chain links TRBV5-1 to TRBJ2-1; D gene ambiguous. The CDR3 consists of 12 residues. Germline V gene sequence: CDR1 SGHRS, CDR2 YFSETQ. The germline V and J ends were trimmed by 0 bases and 10 bases, with 8 bases remaining between them. CDR3: CASSLDGREQFF. The CDR3 DNA reads as TGCGCCAGCAGCTTGGACGGTCGGGAGCAGTTCTTC.